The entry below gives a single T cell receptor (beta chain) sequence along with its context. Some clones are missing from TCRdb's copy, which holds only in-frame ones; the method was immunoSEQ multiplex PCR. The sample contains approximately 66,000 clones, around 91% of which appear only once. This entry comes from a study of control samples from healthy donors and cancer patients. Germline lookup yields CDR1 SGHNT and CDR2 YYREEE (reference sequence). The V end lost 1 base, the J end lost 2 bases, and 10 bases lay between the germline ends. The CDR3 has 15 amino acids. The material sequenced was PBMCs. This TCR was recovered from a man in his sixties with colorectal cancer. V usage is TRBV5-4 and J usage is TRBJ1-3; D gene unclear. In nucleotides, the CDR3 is TGTGCCAGCAGCTTGAGTTACGGGGCTGGAAACACCATATATTTT. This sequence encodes CASSLSYGAGNTIYF.